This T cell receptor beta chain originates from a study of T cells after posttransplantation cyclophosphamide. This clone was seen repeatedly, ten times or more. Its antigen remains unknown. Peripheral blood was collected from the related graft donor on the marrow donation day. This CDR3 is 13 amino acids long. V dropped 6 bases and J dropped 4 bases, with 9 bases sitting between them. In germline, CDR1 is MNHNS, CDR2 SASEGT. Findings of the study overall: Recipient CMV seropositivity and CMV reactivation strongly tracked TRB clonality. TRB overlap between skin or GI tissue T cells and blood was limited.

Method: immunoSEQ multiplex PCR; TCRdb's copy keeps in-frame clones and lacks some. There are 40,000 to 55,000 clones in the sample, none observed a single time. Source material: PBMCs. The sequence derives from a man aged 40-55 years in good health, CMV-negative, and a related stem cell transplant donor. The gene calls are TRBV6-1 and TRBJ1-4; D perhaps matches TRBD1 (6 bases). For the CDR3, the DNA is TGTGCCAGCAGCGCAGGGGATAATGAAAAACTGTTTTTT. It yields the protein CASSAGDNEKLFF.